This note documents a single T cell receptor beta chain sequence. Its antigen remains unidentified. The data were obtained in a study of beta chain features in type 1 diabetes. The CDR3 has 16 residues. With 4 bases clipped from V and 6 bases from J, the junction kept 6 bases outside the gene matches. Germline loops: CDR1 KGHSH, CDR2 LQKENI. Study-level results: Sampled from patients, naive, central memory and Treg TCRB repertoires appeared more similar than those sampled from healthy donors. Among all four CD4+ subsets, Type 1 diabetes patients had TCRB CDR3s that were moderately but significantly shorter.

Expressed TCRB transcripts were sequenced, since all the RNA that had been isolated was reverse transcribed. Sequencing used immunoSEQ multiplex PCR; TCRdb keeps in-frame clones, though not all of them. In the table there are hundreds of thousands of clones, around 15% of which are singletons. The sample comprised naive CD4+ T cells from blood. V usage is TRBV18 and J usage is TRBJ2-1, with 13 bases fitting TRBD2. The receptor's source is a man aged 18 to 30 with type 1 diabetes. CDR3 protein: CASSLGLAGAGNEQFF. The CDR3 DNA reads TGTGCCAGCTCACTCGGACTAGCGGGAGCGGGCAATGAGCAGTTCTTC.